This T cell receptor beta chain was retrieved from a study of cytotoxic CD8 clonotypes in ibrutinib-treated CLL. Findings and limits, study-wide: Clonality was higher at ibrutinib response and returned toward baseline at progression.

Turning to this clone: Its antigen remains unknown.

CDR1 is MNHEY, CDR2 SMNVEV, per germline (reference sequence). Trimming left V 0 bases short and J 3 bases short, with 12 bases between. This CDR3 spans 16 amino acids. Some clones are missing from TCRdb's copy, which holds only in-frame ones; the method was immunoSEQ multiplex PCR. The data show about 40,000 clones, roughly 72% seen once. The chain is built from TRBV27 and TRBJ2-1, with no clear D. This material consisted of PBMCs, taken at disease progression, from a patient treated with ibrutinib. This receptor was obtained from a human donor with chronic lymphocytic leukemia. In DNA, the CDR3 is TGTGCCAGCAGTTTATCGGGTCTAATGAGCTACAATGAGCAGTTCTTC. This gives the protein CASSLSGLMSYNEQFF.